The 17 T cell receptor beta chains presented below share a single source sample, sequenced in a study of blood T cell repertoires in COVID-19 (dated by TCRdb to about 2020). Libraries were constructed by the immunoSEQ multiplex PCR assay. TCRdb took over this immuneACCESS table, retaining in-frame rearrangements with V and J assigned. Such tables are incomplete; in checked studies, under half of the missing clones stem from an unresolved V gene, and the remainder is unexplained. The sample table shows about 110,000 clones, and roughly 80% are seen once. The ten largest make up about 20% of the sample. Material for sequencing was peripheral blood. The receptors were gathered from an older woman with acute or convalescent COVID-19.

The V call is TRBV14, the J call TRBJ2-7; the D is unclear. Trimming took off 1 base at V and 4 bases at J, with 11 bases between the two ends. CDR3 length: 14 residues. Germline V lookup: CDR1 SGHDN, CDR2 FVKESK. This CDR3 reads CASSQGARRYEQYF. The CDR3 nucleotides read TGTGCCAGCAGCCAAGGGGCAAGAAGGTACGAGCAGTACTTC.

The chain employs TRBV29-1 and TRBJ1-4; 7 bases are shared with TRBD1. CDR3 length: 14 amino acids. V trimming: 5 bases; J trimming: 6 bases; junction bases outside the gene matches: 9. Looked up from germline, CDR1 is SQVTM and CDR2 is ANQGSEA. This CDR3 is CSVLGTRGDEKLFF. CDR3 in DNA: TGCAGCGTTTTGGGCACCAGGGGGGATGAAAAACTGTTTTTT.

The J gene is TRBJ2-3, the V gene TRBV19; D perhaps matches TRBD2 (5 bases). The length of the CDR3 is 14 residues. The V end was cut by 3 bases, the J end by 11 bases, with 18 bases between. Germline loops: CDR1 LNHDA, CDR2 SQIVND (reference sequence). CDR3 region: CASSIFITEDLQYF. The DNA of the CDR3 is TGTGCCAGTAGTATTTTTATTACCGAGGACTTGCAGTATTTT.

The CDR3 sequence is CASTESRVGYTF. The CDR3 DNA sequence: TGTGCCAGCACCGAAAGTCGGGTTGGCTACACCTTC. The chain employs TRBV6-5 and TRBJ1-2; D is unresolved. Germline CDR1 and CDR2: MNHEY and SVGAGI. V dropped 7 bases and J dropped 7 bases, with 13 bases sitting between them. This CDR3 region has 12 residues.

This clone was counted a single time. The rearrangement joins TRBV3-1 (or the pseudogene TRBV3-2) to TRBJ2-5; 7 positions match TRBD2. With 3 bases clipped from V and 5 bases from J, the junction kept 15 bases outside the gene matches. The CDR3 is 17 amino acids. Germline lookup yields CDR1 LGHDT and CDR2 YNNKEL (reference sequence). DNA of the CDR3: TGTGCCAGCAGCCAGCATCCTAGCGGCATCCCCGGGGAGACCCAGTACTTC. It codes for CASSQHPSGIPGETQYF.

The J gene is TRBJ2-7, the V gene TRBV5-1, with D maybe TRBD1 (5 bases). The CDR3 sequence is 12 residues long. Germline V CDR1 and CDR2: SGHRS, YFSETQ. Deletions cut 0 bases from V and 5 bases from J, with 6 bases between. Here the CDR3 reads CASSLGGHEQYF. The CDR3 bases are TGCGCCAGCAGCTTGGGGGGCCACGAGCAGTACTTC.

The rearrangement joins TRBV27 to TRBJ1-1, with D possibly being TRBD1 (6 bases). V gave up 2 bases and J gave up 0 bases, with 7 bases separating them. The CDR3 covers 14 residues. Germline-derived CDR1 and CDR2 are MNHEY and SMNVEV (reference sequence). CDR3 in DNA: TGTGCCAGCAGTTTAGACAGGATGAACACTGAAGCTTTCTTT. Its translation is CASSLDRMNTEAFF.

The V gene is TRBV10-1, the J gene TRBJ2-5; 10 nucleotides align to TRBD2. Germline V gene data show CDR1 as WNHNN and CDR2 as SYGVQD (reference sequence). Germline trimming cut 7 bases from V and 0 bases from J; bases unmatched to any gene: 14. This CDR3 contains 18 residues. The CDR3 sequence: CASISPGLAHNHQETQYF. The CDR3 nucleotides are TGCGCCAGCATATCACCGGGACTAGCGCACAACCACCAAGAGACCCAGTACTTC.

V usage is TRBV7-3 and J usage is TRBJ2-1; 8 nucleotides agree with TRBD2. V was clipped by 5 bases and J by 7 bases; unmatched bases: 4. Germline CDR1 reads SGHTA; CDR2 reads FQGTGA. The CDR3 has 13 amino acids. Here the CDR3 DNA reads TGTGCCAGCAGCCGTCGGGAGGGGAATGAGCAGTTCTTC. It translates to CASSRREGNEQFF. The variable domain in full, with the rest retrieved from reference TRBV7-3 and TRBJ2-1, is GAGVSQTPSNKVTEKGKYVELRCDPISGHTALYWYRQSLGQGPEFLIYFQGTGAADDSGLPNDRFFAVRPEGSVSTLKIQRTERGDSAVYLCASSRREGNEQFFGPGTRLTVL.

This clone was observed once. The J gene is TRBJ2-7, the V gene TRBV10-3; D might be TRBD1 (5 bases). Trimming removed 3 bases from V and 2 bases from J, with 11 bases in between. Germline V gene lookup returns CDR1 ENHRY and CDR2 SYGVKD. The CDR3 extends over 14 amino acids. For the CDR3, the DNA is TGTGCCATCAGTGAAGGGGCCCTTGCCTACGAGCAGTACTTC. Protein sequence: CAISEGALAYEQYF.

This clone has only a few counts. CDR3 region: CASTGTGGRAFF. CDR3 DNA: TGTGCCAGCACCGGGACAGGGGGCCGGGCTTTCTTT. The V and J genes are TRBV28 and TRBJ1-1; 12 nucleotides match TRBD1. Germline trimming cut 7 bases from V and 11 bases from J; bases unmatched to any gene: 5. Germline assignment: CDR1 MDHEN and CDR2 SYDVKM. This CDR3 is 12 amino acids long.

The genes are TRBV29-1 and TRBJ1-1; no clear D. In germline, CDR1 is SQVTM, CDR2 ANQGSEA. There are 12 residues in the CDR3. V was trimmed by 7 bases and J by 4 bases, leaving 13 bases between them. The chain's CDR3 is CSALSGPTEAFF. CDR3 nucleotide sequence: TGCAGCGCTCTTTCGGGTCCCACTGAAGCTTTCTTT.

The J gene is TRBJ1-2, the V gene TRBV28, with 8 positions matching TRBD1. With V trimmed by 6 bases and J by 5 bases, 5 bases remained unmatched. The CDR3 runs 13 residues. Germline CDR1 and CDR2: MDHEN and SYDVKM. CDR3 bases: TGTGCCAGCAGCTCGCAGGGGGCTTATGGCTACACCTTC. Its translation is CASSSQGAYGYTF.

This clone has only one observation. The genes are TRBV7-6 and TRBJ2-7; D may be TRBD2 (5 bases). The CDR3 is made up of 16 amino acids. Germline V gene sequence: CDR1 SGHVS, CDR2 FNYEAQ. The V end lost 0 bases, the J end lost 3 bases, and 15 bases lay between the germline ends. The CDR3 reads CASSLASPGKDYEQYF. The CDR3 DNA follows: TGTGCCAGCAGCTTAGCGAGTCCGGGAAAGGACTACGAGCAGTACTTC.

J is TRBJ1-2 and V is TRBV10-3; D possibly corresponds to TRBD1 (6 bases). Deletions cut 2 bases from V and 4 bases from J, with 11 bases between. The CDR3 has 14 amino acids. Looked up from germline, CDR1 is ENHRY and CDR2 is SYGVKD. CDR3 region: CAISERDTSYGYTF. The CDR3 DNA follows: TGTGCCATCAGTGAGCGGGACACCTCCTATGGCTACACCTTC.

The genes are TRBV13 and TRBJ1-5; D is uncertain. Germline V lookup: CDR1 PRHDT, CDR2 FYEKMQ (reference sequence). The length of the CDR3 is 12 residues. V was clipped by 2 bases and J by 6 bases, with 5 bases between them. CDR3 amino acids: CASSLSSQPQHF. In DNA, the CDR3 is TGTGCCAGCAGCTTATCCTCTCAGCCCCAGCATTTT.

Written as DNA, the CDR3 is TGCGCCAGCAGCTTGGTCGCGGGGTCGGGCACTGAAGCTTTCTTT. The encoded protein is CASSLVAGSGTEAFF. This chain links TRBV5-1 with TRBJ1-1; no definite D call. From germline, CDR1 is SGHRS and CDR2 YFSETQ. CDR3 size: 15 residues. V lost 0 bases to trimming and J lost 4 bases, with 13 bases between them.